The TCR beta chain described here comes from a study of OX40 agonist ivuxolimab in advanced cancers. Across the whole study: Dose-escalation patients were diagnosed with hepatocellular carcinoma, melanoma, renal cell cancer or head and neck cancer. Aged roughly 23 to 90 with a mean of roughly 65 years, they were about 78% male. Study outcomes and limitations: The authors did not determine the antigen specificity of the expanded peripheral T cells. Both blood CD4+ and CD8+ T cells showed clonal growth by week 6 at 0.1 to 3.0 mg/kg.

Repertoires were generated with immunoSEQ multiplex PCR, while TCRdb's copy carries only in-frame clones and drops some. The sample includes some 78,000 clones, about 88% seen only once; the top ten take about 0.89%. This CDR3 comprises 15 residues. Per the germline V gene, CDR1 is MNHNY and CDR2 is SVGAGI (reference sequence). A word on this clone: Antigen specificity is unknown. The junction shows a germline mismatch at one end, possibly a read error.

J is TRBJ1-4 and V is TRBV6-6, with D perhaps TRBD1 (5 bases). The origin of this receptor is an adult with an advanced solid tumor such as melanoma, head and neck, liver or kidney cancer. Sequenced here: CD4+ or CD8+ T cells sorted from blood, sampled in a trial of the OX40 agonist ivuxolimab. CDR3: CASSDSGLTNEKLFF. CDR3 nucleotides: TGTGCCAGCAGTGACTCGGGACTCACTAATGAAAAACTGTTTTTT.